The entry that follows covers one T cell receptor beta chain sequence. The repertoire was sequenced with immunoSEQ multiplex PCR; TCRdb's copy has only in-frame clones and lacks some. This table holds some 94,000 clones, 92% found once. This sample is part of a study of T cell changes during pregnancy in multiple sclerosis. Per the germline V gene, CDR1 is SGHAT and CDR2 is FQDESV (reference sequence). Unmatched junction bases numbered 12, after V lost 8 bases and J lost 4 bases. There are 17 residues in the CDR3. Sample: peripheral blood, taken in the first trimester of pregnancy. This receptor was identified in a female donor with multiple sclerosis, enrolled in a pregnancy study. The chain employs TRBV11-1 and TRBJ2-2; 11 bases line up with TRBD2. CDR3 nucleotides: TGTGCCAGCTGTTTAGCGGGACTAGCGGTGCTCACCGGGGAGCTGTTTTTT. Its translation is CASCLAGLAVLTGELFF.